These 27 T cell receptor beta chains originate from one sample sequenced in a study of T-cell reconstitution after alpha-beta-depleted transplantation in children (dated by TCRdb to the mid-2010s). Libraries were made using PCR. For sequencing, an Illumina HiSeq 2500 was employed. To normalize quantification of the TCRbeta repertoire, the TCR libraries were built with molecular barcoding that relied on unique molecular identifiers. TCRdb ran its own pipeline on the public reads, namely fastp trimming at Q25 and MiXCR clone calling, and kept in-frame beta chains. When rows share a CDR3 protein, they turn into one entry using the most common DNA and genes. The sample table contains fewer than 450,000 distinct CDR3 sequences; only one count was recorded for 15% to 20% of them. Together, the top ten hold around 43% of the sample. Sample treatment or condition, as interpreted from the label and publication: allogeneic hematopoietic cell transplantation with graft depleted of TCRalphabeta T cells and CD19 B cells.

The material sequenced was PBMCs, mostly from graft donor cells, taken 360 days after TCRalphabeta/CD19-depleted stem cell transplant. The receptor source for this set is a male patient aged 2 to 10 who had a stem cell transplant for acute lymphoblastic leukemia, so the T cells may come from the graft donor.

About this clonotype: Germline is not matched at one junction end, which may reflect a read error. The chain links TRBV7-7 to TRBJ2-1; possibly TRBD2 for D (5 bases). Germline V gives CDR1 SSHAT, CDR2 FNYEAQ (reference sequence). The CDR3 contains 15 residues. This CDR3 reads CASSFGLALNNEQFF. The CDR3 DNA sequence: TGTGCTAGCAGCTTCGGGTTAGCGCTTAACAATGAGCAGTTCTTC. The variable domain in full, with the rest retrieved from reference TRBV7-7 and TRBJ2-1, is GAGVSQSPRYKVTKRGQDVTLRCDPISSHATLYWYQQALGQGPEFLTYFNYEAQPDKSGLPSDRFSAERPEGSISTLTIQRTEQRDSAMYRCASSFGLALNNEQFFGPGTRLTVL.

This clonotype appeared a few times. V gene TRBV27 combines with J gene TRBJ2-7; 8 nucleotides line up with TRBD1. After removal of 4 bases from V and 5 bases from J, the junction contained 7 bases not matched to a gene. CDR3 length equals 14 residues. Germline V lookup: CDR1 MNHEY, CDR2 SMNVEV (reference sequence). The CDR3 DNA is TGTGCCAGCAGTTACGGGACAGGCCCCCACGAGCAGTACTTC. The encoded protein is CASSYGTGPHEQYF.

The chain combines TRBV20-1 with TRBJ2-7; a possible D gene is TRBD1 (6 bases). Trimming cost V 2 bases and J 3 bases, with 17 bases left between them. CDR1 DFQATT and CDR2 SNEGSKA come from the germline V gene (reference sequence). The CDR3 loop spans 15 amino acids. The CDR3 loop reads CSARPLQGIIYEQYF. CDR3 sequence (DNA): TGCAGTGCTAGACCATTACAGGGCATAATCTACGAGCAGTACTTC.

In this sample, this clonotype turned up a few times. The V and J genes are TRBV2 and TRBJ2-1; 11 bases are a match to TRBD1. Germline V lookup: CDR1 SNHLY, CDR2 FYNNEI. This CDR3 region has 15 residues. Trimming took 4 bases from V and 8 from J; bases not matched to a gene: 7. The CDR3 nucleotides read TGTGCCAGCAGTGTGGGACAGGGGGTAGTCGATGAGCAGTTCTTC. Its translation: CASSVGQGVVDEQFF.

As to this clonotype: A read error may produce the germline difference seen at one junction end. The rearrangement joins TRBV10-3 to TRBJ1-4; 7 bases agree with TRBD1. Per germline, CDR1 ENHRY and CDR2 SYGVKD. This CDR3 is built from 15 residues. CDR3 sequence (DNA): TGTGCCATCAGTGCGACAGGGCGAACTAATGGAAAACTGTTTTTT. Encoded protein: CAISATGRTNGKLFF.

The chain combines TRBV7-2 with TRBJ2-7; 11 nucleotides agree with TRBD2. This CDR3 is 16 amino acids long. With 5 bases clipped from V and 4 bases from J, the junction kept 10 bases outside the gene matches. In germline, CDR1 is SGHTA, CDR2 FQGNSA. CDR3 residues: CASSPRGGTSGYEQYF. The CDR3 bases are TGTGCCAGCAGCCCTAGGGGGGGGACTAGCGGTTACGAGCAGTACTTC.

At least ten counts were recorded for this clonotype. The V and J genes are TRBV29-1 and TRBJ2-7, with a tentative D call TRBD2 (6 bases). CDR3 size: 15 residues. The V end was cut by 3 bases, the J end by 5 bases, with 20 bases between. From germline, CDR1 is SQVTM and CDR2 ANQGSEA. CDR3 DNA sequence: TGCAGCGTTGAGGGTACGGGCCAGGGACTCAACGAGCAGTACTTC. This gives the protein CSVEGTGQGLNEQYF.

This clonotype was seen only a few times. This chain links TRBV2 with TRBJ2-7; 7 bases match TRBD2. V lost 0 bases and J lost 0; bases outside the gene matches: 11. The CDR3 is made up of 18 amino acids. Germline loops: CDR1 SNHLY, CDR2 FYNNEI. The CDR3 sequence is CASSEAPGWGGFSYEQYF. The CDR3 DNA reads as TGTGCCAGCAGTGAAGCGCCGGGTTGGGGGGGATTCTCCTACGAGCAGTACTTC.

This clonotype has a count of ten or more. CDR3 nucleotides: TGCAGTGCTAGAGATCTACTTAACTCCTACGAGCAGTACTTC. It encodes CSARDLLNSYEQYF. The V call is TRBV20-1, the J call TRBJ2-7; D gene ambiguous. The V gene's germline CDR1 is DFQATT and CDR2 SNEGSKA (reference sequence). Trimming took off 0 bases at V and 0 bases at J, with 9 bases between the two ends. The CDR3 has 14 residues.

This sequence joins TRBV12-3 or TRBV12-4 and TRBJ2-1, with TRBD1 matching over 10 bases. Trimming took 2 bases from V and 7 from J; bases not matched to a gene: 2. CDR3 size: 14 residues. CDR3 coding DNA: TGTGCCAGCAGTTTAAGACAGGGGGCGAATGAGCAGTTCTTC. Translation gives CASSLRQGANEQFF.

The chain couples TRBV4-1 to TRBJ2-1; D may be TRBD2 (6 bases). Germline lookup yields CDR1 MGHRA and CDR2 YSYEKL. The V end was cut by 1 base, the J end by 3 bases, with 13 bases between. The CDR3 sequence is 16 residues long. The CDR3 reads CASSQGPDYDYNEQFF. DNA of the CDR3: TGCGCCAGCAGCCAAGGGCCGGACTACGACTACAATGAGCAGTTCTTC.

There are a few counts of this clonotype. This chain connects TRBV4-3 to TRBJ2-1; D remains unclear. The CDR3 consists of 13 residues. The V end lost 0 bases, the J end lost 8 bases, and 8 bases lay between the germline ends. Germline V lookup: CDR1 LGHNA, CDR2 YSLEER. CDR3 sequence: CASSQDNGYEQFF. The CDR3 bases are TGCGCCAGCAGCCAAGATAACGGGTATGAGCAGTTCTTC.

The chain is built from TRBV27 and TRBJ2-3; the D gene is possibly TRBD2 (5 bases). V lost 3 bases and J lost 0, with 16 bases in between. Per germline, CDR1 MNHEY and CDR2 SMNVEV (reference sequence). This CDR3 has 17 amino acids. The CDR3 DNA sequence: TGTGCCAGCAGTTTCGGGGTCCCACCTGCTAGCACAGATACGCAGTATTTT. The encoded protein is CASSFGVPPASTDTQYF.

The genes are TRBV5-1 and TRBJ2-3; perhaps D is TRBD1 or TRBD2 (9 bases each). The length of the CDR3 is 22 residues. V was cut by 1 base and J by 5 bases, with 35 bases left in between. Germline values: CDR1 SGHRS, CDR2 YFSETQ. Written as DNA, the CDR3 is TGCGCCAGCAGCTTGCCCCAACCCGGGACAGGGTTGACTAGCGGCCCCAGAGATACGCAGTATTTT. Encoded protein: CASSLPQPGTGLTSGPRDTQYF.

Concerning this clonotype itself: A much bigger clone sits one base away, suggesting this may be a read error. The chain joins TRBV2 to TRBJ1-6; D gene uncertain. Looked up from germline, CDR1 is SNHLY and CDR2 is FYNNEI. CDR3 length: 13 residues. The CDR3 sequence is CAISLGSGSPLHF. CDR3 nucleotide sequence: TGTGCCATCAGTTTAGGATCGGGATCACCCCTCCACTTT.

This chain joins TRBV20-1 and TRBJ2-5; D ambiguous. The germline V gene encodes CDR1 DFQATT and CDR2 SNEGSKA (reference sequence). V was shortened by 0 bases and J by 1 base, with 6 bases between the two germline ends. This CDR3 comprises 13 residues. The CDR3 DNA reads TGCAGTGCTAGAGATCCTAGCCAAGAGACCCAGTACTTC. Amino acid sequence: CSARDPSQETQYF.

The chain employs TRBV29-1 and TRBJ2-5; D remains unclear. The CDR3 totals 11 residues. CDR1 and CDR2 (germline): SQVTM, ANQGSEA. Trimming removed 4 bases from V and 5 bases from J, with 8 bases in between. CDR3 residues: CSVGIRETQYF. The CDR3 DNA is TGCAGCGTTGGGATCAGGGAGACCCAGTACTTC.

The chain has TRBV4-2 and TRBJ2-3; the match to TRBD2 covers 7 bases. V was clipped by 10 bases and J by 0 bases; unmatched bases: 16. CDR3 length equals 17 residues. Germline assignment: CDR1 LGHNA and CDR2 YNFKEQ. CDR3: CATLWASGTPSTDTQYF. DNA of the CDR3: TGTGCCACTCTGTGGGCTAGCGGCACTCCTAGCACAGATACGCAGTATTTT.

This clonotype was seen a few times. CDR3 amino acids: CASSPPDRPFSGNTIYF. CDR3 nucleotides: TGTGCCAGCAGCCCCCCCGACAGGCCTTTCTCTGGAAACACCATATATTTT. The chain uses TRBV28 and TRBJ1-3; possible D gene TRBD1, 6 bases. Germline V gene lookup returns CDR1 MDHEN and CDR2 SYDVKM. This CDR3 contains 17 residues. With 6 bases removed from V and 0 bases from J, the gap between germline ends came to 18 bases. Full variable domain (remainder filled in from reference TRBV28 and TRBJ1-3): DVKVTQSSRYLVKRTGEKVFLECVQDMDHENMFWYRQDPGLGLRLIYFSYDVKMKEKGDIPEGYSVSREKKERFSLILESASTNQTSMYLCASSPPDRPFSGNTIYFGEGSWLTVV.

The chain has TRBV3-1 and TRBJ2-5, with D hard to call. In germline, CDR1 is LGHDT, CDR2 YNNKEL (reference sequence). Trimming stripped 0 bases from V and 2 bases from J, with 7 bases between. The CDR3 contains 14 residues. The CDR3 DNA reads TGTGCCAGCAGCCAAGACTGGTCGCAAGAGACCCAGTACTTC. Its protein product is CASSQDWSQETQYF.

This rearrangement joins TRBV27 to TRBJ2-3, with unresolved D. The CDR3 runs 15 residues. The germline V gene has CDR1 MNHEY and CDR2 SMNVEV (reference sequence). V gave up 5 bases and J gave up 4 bases, with 16 bases separating them. CDR3 DNA: TGTGCCAGCAGTACCAGTCCCTACGCGGCAGATACGCAGTATTTT. Amino acids: CASSTSPYAADTQYF.

The V gene is TRBV4-1, the J gene TRBJ2-7; 7 nucleotides match TRBD1. This CDR3 has 14 amino acids. The V gene end was trimmed by 2 bases and the J gene end by 3 bases; junction bases not matched to a gene: 4. Germline CDR1 MGHRA, CDR2 YSYEKL. The CDR3 DNA is TGCGCCAGCAGCCAACCCAGACAGGGCTACGAGCAGTACTTC. Protein sequence: CASSQPRQGYEQYF.

This sequence joins TRBV7-6 and TRBJ2-1; D gene ambiguous. CDR3 length equals 13 residues. Germline loops: CDR1 SGHVS, CDR2 FNYEAQ. Trimming removed 1 base at V and 8 bases at J, with 9 bases between. The CDR3 nucleotides are TGTGCCAGCAGCTTAGTGCTCGACCATGAGCAGTTCTTC. Its translation is CASSLVLDHEQFF.

The chain has TRBV28 and TRBJ2-7, with D perhaps matching TRBD2 (5 bases). CDR3 length: 15 residues. Per the germline V gene, CDR1 is MDHEN and CDR2 is SYDVKM. Trimming stripped 4 bases from V and 0 bases from J, with 13 bases between. As DNA, the CDR3 is TGTGCCAGCAGTTCGATCGCGGGTAGCTCCTACGAGCAGTACTTC. Amino acid sequence: CASSSIAGSSYEQYF.

The rearrangement links TRBV4-2 to TRBJ2-5, with 7 bases identical to TRBD2. Trimming cost V 3 bases and J 2 bases; bases outside gene matches: 12. The CDR3 is made up of 17 amino acids. CDR1 is LGHNA, CDR2 YNFKEQ, per germline. This CDR3 reads CASSHDLLAGVQETQYF. CDR3 nucleotides: TGTGCCAGCAGCCACGACCTTTTGGCGGGAGTTCAAGAGACCCAGTACTTC.

This sequence joins TRBV24-1 and TRBJ1-5, with TRBD1 as a possible D gene (6 bases). V shed 4 bases and J shed 7 bases, with 16 bases lying between them. Germline V CDR1 and CDR2: KGHDR, SFDVKD. The length of the CDR3 is 15 residues. CDR3 sequence (DNA): TGTGCCACCAGTGACTTCGCCGAACAGGGCCAGCCCCAGCATTTT. Its protein is CATSDFAEQGQPQHF.

The gene calls are TRBV28 and TRBJ1-5, with D perhaps matching TRBD1 (5 bases). The V end was cut by 7 bases, the J end by 6 bases, with 13 bases between. Per germline, CDR1 MDHEN and CDR2 SYDVKM. This CDR3 has 13 amino acids. The chain's CDR3 is CASKGEGVQPQHF. CDR3 bases: TGTGCCAGCAAAGGGGAAGGCGTTCAGCCCCAGCATTTT.